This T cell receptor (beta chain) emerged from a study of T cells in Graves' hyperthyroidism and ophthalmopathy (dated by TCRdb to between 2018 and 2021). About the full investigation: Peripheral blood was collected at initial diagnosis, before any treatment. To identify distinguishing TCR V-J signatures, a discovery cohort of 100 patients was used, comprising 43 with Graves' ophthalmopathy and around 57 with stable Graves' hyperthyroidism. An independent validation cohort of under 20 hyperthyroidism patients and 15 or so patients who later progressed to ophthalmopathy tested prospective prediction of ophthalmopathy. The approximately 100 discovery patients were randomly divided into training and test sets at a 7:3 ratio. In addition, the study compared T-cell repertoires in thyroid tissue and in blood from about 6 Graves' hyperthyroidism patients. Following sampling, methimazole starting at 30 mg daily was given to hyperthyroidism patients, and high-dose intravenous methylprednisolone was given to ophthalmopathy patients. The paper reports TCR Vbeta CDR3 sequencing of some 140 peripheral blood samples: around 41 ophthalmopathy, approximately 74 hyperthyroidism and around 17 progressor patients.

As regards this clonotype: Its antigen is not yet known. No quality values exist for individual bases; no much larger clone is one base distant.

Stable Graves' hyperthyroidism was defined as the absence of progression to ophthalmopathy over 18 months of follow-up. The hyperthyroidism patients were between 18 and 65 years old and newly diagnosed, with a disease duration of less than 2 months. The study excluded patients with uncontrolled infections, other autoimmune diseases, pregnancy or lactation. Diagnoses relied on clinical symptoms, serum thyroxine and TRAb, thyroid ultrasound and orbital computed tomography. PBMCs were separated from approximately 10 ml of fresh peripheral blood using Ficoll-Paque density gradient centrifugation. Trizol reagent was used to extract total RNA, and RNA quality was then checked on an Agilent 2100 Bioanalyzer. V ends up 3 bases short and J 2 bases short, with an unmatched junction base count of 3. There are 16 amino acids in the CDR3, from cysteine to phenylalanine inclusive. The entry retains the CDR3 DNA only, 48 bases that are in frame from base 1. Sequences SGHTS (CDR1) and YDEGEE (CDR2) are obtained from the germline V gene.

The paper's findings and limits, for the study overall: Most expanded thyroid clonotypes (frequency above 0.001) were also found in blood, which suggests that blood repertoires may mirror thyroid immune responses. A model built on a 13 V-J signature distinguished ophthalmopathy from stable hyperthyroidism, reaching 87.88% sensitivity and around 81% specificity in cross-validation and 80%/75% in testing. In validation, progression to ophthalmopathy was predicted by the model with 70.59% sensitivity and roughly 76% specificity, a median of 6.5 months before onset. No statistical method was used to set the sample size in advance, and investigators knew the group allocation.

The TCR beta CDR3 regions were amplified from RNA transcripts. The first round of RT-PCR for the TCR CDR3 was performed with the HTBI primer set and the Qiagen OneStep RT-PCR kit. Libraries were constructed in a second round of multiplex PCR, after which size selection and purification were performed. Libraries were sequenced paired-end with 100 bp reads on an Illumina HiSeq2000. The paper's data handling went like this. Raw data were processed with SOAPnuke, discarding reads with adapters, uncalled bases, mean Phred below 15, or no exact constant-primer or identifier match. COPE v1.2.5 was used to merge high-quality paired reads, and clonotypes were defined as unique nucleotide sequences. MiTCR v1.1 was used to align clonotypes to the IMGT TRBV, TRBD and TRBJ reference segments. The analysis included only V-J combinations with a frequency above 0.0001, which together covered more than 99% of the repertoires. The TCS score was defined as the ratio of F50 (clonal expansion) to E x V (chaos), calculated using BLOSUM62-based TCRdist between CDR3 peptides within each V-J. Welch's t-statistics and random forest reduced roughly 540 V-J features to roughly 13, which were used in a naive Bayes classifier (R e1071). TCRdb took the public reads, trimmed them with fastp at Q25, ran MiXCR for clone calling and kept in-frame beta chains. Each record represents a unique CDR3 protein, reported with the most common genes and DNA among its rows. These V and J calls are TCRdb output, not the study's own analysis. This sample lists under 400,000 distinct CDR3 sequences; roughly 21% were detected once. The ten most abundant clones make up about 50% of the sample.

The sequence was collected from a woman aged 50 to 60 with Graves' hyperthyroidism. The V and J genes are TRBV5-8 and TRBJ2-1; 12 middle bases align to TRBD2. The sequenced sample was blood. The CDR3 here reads CASSSSSGRAYNEQFF. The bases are TGTGCCAGCAGCTCCTCTAGCGGGAGGGCCTACAATGAGCAGTTCTTC.